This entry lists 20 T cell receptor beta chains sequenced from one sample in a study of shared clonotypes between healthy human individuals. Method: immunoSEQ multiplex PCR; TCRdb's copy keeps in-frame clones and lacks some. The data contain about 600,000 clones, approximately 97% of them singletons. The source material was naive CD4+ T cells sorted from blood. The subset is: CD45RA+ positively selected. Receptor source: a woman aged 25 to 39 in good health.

CDR3 region: CASSPGQGSVNTEAFF. CDR3 nucleotides: TGCGCCAGCAGCCCCGGACAGGGCTCCGTGAACACTGAAGCTTTCTTT. The V and J genes are TRBV4-1 and TRBJ1-1; 8 bases match TRBD1. Germline CDR1 MGHRA, CDR2 YSYEKL. J gave up 0 bases and V 4 bases, and 7 bases lay outside the gene matches. The CDR3 length is 16 residues.

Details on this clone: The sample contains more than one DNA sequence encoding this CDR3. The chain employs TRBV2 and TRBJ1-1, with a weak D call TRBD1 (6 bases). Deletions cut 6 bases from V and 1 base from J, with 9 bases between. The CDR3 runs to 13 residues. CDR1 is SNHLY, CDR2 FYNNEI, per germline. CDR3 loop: CASSGTPNTEAFF. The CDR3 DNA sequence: TGTGCCAGCAGCGGGACACCGAACACTGAAGCTTTCTTT.

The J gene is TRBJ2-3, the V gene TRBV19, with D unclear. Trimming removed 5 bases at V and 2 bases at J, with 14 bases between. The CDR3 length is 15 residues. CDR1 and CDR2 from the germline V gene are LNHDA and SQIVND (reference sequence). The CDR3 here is CASSVRAAFTDTQYF. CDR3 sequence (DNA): TGTGCCAGTAGTGTCCGGGCAGCTTTCACAGATACGCAGTATTTT. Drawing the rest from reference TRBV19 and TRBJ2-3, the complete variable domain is DGGITQSPKYLFRKEGQNVTLSCEQNLNHDAMYWYRQDPGQGLRLIYYSQIVNDFQKGDIAEGYSVSREKKESFPLTVTSAQKNPTAFYLCASSVRAAFTDTQYFGPGTRLTVL.

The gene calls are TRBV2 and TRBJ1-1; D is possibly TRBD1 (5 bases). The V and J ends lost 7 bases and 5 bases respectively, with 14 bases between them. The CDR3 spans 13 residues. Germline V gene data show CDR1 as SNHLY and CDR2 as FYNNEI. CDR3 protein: CASTPDQGTEAFF. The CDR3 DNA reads TGTGCCAGCACCCCGGACCAGGGAACTGAAGCTTTCTTT. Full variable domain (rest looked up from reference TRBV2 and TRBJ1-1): EPEVTQTPSHQVTQMGQEVILRCVPISNHLYFYWYRQILGQKVEFLVSFYNNEISEKSEIFDDQFSVERPDGSNFTLKIRSTKLEDSAMYFCASTPDQGTEAFFGQGTRLTVV.

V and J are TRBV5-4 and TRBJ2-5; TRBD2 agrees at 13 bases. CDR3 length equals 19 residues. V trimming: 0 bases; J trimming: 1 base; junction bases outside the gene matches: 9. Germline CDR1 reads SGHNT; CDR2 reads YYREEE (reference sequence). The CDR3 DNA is TGTGCCAGCAGCTTGGGGGGGACTAGCGGGACAGGGGTCCAAGAGACCCAGTACTTC. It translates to CASSLGGTSGTGVQETQYF.

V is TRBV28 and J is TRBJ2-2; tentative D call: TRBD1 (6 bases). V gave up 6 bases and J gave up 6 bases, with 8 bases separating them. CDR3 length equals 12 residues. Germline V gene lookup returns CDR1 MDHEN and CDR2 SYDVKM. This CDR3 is CASRGGSGELFF. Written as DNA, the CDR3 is TGTGCCAGCAGAGGGGGATCCGGGGAGCTGTTTTTT.

The CDR3 reads CASSRFRLAGSETQYF. The CDR3 region has the DNA TGTGCCAGCAGTCGATTTCGACTAGCGGGAAGTGAGACCCAGTACTTC. This sequence joins TRBV28 and TRBJ2-5; TRBD2 aligns across 11 bases. The CDR3 has 16 amino acids. The V gene end was trimmed by 5 bases and the J gene end by 5 bases; junction bases not matched to a gene: 10. Germline-derived CDR1 and CDR2 are MDHEN and SYDVKM.

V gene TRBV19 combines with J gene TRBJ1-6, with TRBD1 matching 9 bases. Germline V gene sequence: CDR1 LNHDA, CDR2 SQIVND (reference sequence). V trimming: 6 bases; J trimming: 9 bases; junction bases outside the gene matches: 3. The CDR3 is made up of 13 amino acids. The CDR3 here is CASRGDRASPLHF. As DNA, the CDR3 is TGTGCCAGTAGGGGGGACAGGGCTTCACCCCTCCACTTT.

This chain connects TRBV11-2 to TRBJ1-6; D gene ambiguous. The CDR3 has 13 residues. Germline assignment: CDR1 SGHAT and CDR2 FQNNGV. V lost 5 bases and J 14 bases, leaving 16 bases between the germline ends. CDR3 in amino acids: CASSPLKSRSLHF. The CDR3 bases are TGTGCCAGCAGCCCCCTGAAGAGTCGGTCCCTCCACTTT.

The CDR3 bases are TGCAGCGTTGCCTACGAAGGGGATCAGCCCCAGCATTTT. It encodes CSVAYEGDQPQHF. The chain is built from TRBV29-1 and TRBJ1-5, with D perhaps TRBD1 (5 bases). Per germline, CDR1 SQVTM and CDR2 ANQGSEA. The CDR3 extends over 13 amino acids. Between the trimmed V and J ends, which lost 4 bases and 5 bases, there was a span of 12 bases.

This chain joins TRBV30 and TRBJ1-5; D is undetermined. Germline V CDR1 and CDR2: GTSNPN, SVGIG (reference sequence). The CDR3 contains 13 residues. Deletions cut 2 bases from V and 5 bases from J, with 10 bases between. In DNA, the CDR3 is TGTGCCTGGAGTCGTGGGGTTGATCAGCCCCAGCATTTT. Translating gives CAWSRGVDQPQHF.

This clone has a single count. Written as DNA, the CDR3 is TGTGCCAGCAGCCGACAGGGAGACACTGAAGCTTTCTTT. This encodes CASSRQGDTEAFF. This chain connects TRBV5-5 to TRBJ1-1; TRBD1 matches 7 bases. Germline V gene sequence: CDR1 SGHKS, CDR2 YYEKEE (reference sequence). The CDR3 sequence is 13 residues long. With 4 bases clipped from V and 3 bases from J, the junction kept 3 bases outside the gene matches.

The DNA of the CDR3 is TGTGCCAGCAGTTTACAAGGTTCGTTCGGAGATACGCAGTATTTT. Translation: CASSLQGSFGDTQYF. This chain joins TRBV28 and TRBJ2-3; D not resolved. This CDR3 contains 15 residues. CDR1 is MDHEN and CDR2 is SYDVKM in the germline V gene. The V gene lost 2 bases and the J gene lost 5 bases, with 14 bases spanning the gap.

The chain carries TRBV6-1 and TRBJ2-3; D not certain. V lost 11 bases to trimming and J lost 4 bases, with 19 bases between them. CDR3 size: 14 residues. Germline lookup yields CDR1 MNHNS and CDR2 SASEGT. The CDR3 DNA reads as TGTGCCTCCCAGGTCCTAGATGTCCCAGATACGCAGTATTTT. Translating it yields CASQVLDVPDTQYF.

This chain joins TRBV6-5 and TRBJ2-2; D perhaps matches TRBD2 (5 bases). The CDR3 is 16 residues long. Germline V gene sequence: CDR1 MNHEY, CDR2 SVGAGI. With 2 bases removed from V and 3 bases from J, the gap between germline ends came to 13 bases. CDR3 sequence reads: CASSYLSLADTGELFF. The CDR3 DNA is TGTGCCAGCAGTTACCTTTCGCTAGCAGACACCGGGGAGCTGTTTTTT.

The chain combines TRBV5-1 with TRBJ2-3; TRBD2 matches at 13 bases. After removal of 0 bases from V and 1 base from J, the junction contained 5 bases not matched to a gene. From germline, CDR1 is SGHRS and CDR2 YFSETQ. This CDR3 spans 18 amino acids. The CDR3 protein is CASSLGTGTSGGTDTQYF. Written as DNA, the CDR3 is TGCGCCAGCAGCTTGGGTACCGGGACTAGCGGGGGCACAGATACGCAGTATTTT.

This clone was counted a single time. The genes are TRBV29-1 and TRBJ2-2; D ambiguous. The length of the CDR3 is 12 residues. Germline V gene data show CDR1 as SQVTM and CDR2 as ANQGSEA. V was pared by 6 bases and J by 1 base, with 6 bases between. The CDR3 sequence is CSVRGNTGELFF. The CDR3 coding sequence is TGCAGCGTCAGAGGGAACACCGGGGAGCTGTTTTTT.

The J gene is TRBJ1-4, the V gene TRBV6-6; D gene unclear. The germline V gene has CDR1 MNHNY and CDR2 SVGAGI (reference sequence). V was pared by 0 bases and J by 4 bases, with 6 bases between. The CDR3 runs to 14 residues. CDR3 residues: CASSYSHLNEKLFF. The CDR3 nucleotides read TGTGCCAGCAGTTACTCCCACCTTAATGAAAAACTGTTTTTT.

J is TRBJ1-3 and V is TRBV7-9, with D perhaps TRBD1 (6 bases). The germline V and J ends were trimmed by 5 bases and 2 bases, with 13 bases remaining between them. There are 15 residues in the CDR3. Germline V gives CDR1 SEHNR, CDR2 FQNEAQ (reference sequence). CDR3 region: CASSHTGRAGNTIYF. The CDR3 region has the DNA TGTGCCAGCAGCCACACAGGGAGAGCTGGAAACACCATATATTTT.

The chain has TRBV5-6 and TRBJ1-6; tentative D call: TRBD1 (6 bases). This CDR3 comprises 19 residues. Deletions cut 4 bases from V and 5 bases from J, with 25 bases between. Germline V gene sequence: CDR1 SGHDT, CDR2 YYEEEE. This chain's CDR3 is CASSQVIRTRTDDNSPLHF. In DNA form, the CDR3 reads TGTGCCAGCAGCCAGGTCATAAGGACGCGGACAGATGATAATTCACCCCTCCACTTT.